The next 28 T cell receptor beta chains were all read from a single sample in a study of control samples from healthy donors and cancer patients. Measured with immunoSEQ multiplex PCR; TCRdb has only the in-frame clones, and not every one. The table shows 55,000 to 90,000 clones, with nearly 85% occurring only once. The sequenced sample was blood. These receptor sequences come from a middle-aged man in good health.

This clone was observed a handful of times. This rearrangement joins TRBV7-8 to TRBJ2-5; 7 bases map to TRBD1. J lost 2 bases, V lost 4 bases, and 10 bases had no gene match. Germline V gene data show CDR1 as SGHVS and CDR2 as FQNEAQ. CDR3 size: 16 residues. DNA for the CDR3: TGTGCCAGCAGCTCAGTCACAGGGGCAACACAAGAGACCCAGTACTTC. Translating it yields CASSSVTGATQETQYF.

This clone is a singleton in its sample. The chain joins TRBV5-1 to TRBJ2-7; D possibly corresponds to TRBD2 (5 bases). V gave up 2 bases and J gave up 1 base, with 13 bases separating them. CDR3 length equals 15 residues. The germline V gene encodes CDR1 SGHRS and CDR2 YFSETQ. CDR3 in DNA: TGCGCCAGCAGCTTTTCGGGGATGCCGTCCTACGAGCAGTACTTC. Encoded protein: CASSFSGMPSYEQYF.

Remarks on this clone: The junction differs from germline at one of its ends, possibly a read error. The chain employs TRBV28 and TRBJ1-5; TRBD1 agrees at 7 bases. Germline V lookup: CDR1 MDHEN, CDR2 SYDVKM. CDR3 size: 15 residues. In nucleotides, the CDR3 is TGTGCCAGCAGTGTATGGGACAGTAGCAATCAGCCCCAGCATTTT. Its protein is CASSVWDSSNQPQHF.

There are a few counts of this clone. The CDR3 reads CASSRIEATNSPLHF. The CDR3 DNA reads TGTGCCAGCAGCCGGATTGAGGCTACGAATTCACCCCTCCACTTT. V usage is TRBV5-4 and J usage is TRBJ1-6; no reliable D call. Trimming took 4 bases from V and 7 from J, leaving 15 bases between them. CDR3 size: 15 residues. The germline gives CDR1 SGHNT, CDR2 YYREEE (reference sequence).

This chain's CDR3 is CAWSSRVPPEQYF. CDR3 in DNA: TGTGCCTGGTCGTCGCGGGTCCCGCCCGAGCAGTACTTC. The genes are TRBV30 and TRBJ2-7; perhaps TRBD2 as D (5 bases). CDR1 and CDR2 from the germline V gene are GTSNPN and SVGIG (reference sequence). V was pared by 5 bases and J by 6 bases, with 17 bases between. The CDR3 covers 13 residues.

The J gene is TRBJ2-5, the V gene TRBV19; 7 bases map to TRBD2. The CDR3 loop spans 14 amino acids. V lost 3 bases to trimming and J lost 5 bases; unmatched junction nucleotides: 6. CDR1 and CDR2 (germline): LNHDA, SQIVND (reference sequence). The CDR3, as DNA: TGTGCCAGTAGTATCCGGGACTATTGGGAGACCCAGTACTTC. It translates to CASSIRDYWETQYF.

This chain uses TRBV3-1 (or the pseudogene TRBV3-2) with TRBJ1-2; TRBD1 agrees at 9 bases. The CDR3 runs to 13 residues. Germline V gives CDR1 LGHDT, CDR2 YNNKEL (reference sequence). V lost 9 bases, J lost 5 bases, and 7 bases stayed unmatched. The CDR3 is CASKQGARYGYTF. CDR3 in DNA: TGTGCCAGTAAACAGGGGGCAAGGTATGGCTACACCTTC.

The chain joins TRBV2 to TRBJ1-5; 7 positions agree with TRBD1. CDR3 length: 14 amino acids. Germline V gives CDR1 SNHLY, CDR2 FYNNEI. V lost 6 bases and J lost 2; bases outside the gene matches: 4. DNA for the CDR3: TGTGCCAGCAGGGGAACAGGGGGCAATCAGCCCCAGCATTTT. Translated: CASRGTGGNQPQHF.

CDR3 sequence: CASSNGGGQPQHF. CDR3 nucleotides: TGTGCCAGTAGTAATGGGGGGGGTCAGCCCCAGCATTTT. The chain is built from TRBV19 and TRBJ1-5; perhaps TRBD1 as D (5 bases). The CDR3 has 13 residues. Germline V gene sequence: CDR1 LNHDA, CDR2 SQIVND (reference sequence). V was pared by 4 bases and J by 6 bases, with 10 bases between.

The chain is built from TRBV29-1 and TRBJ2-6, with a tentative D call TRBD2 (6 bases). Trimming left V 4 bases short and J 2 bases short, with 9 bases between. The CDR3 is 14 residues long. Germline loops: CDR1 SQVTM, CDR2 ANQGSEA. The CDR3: CSVGWGAGANVLTF. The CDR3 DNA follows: TGCAGCGTTGGTTGGGGGGCTGGGGCCAACGTCCTGACTTTC. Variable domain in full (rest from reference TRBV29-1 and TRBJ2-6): SAVISQKPSRDICQRGTSLTIQCQVDSQVTMMFWYRQQPGQSLTLIATANQGSEATYESGFVIDKFPISRPNLTFSTLTVSNMSPEDSSIYLCSVGWGAGANVLTFGAGSRLTVL.

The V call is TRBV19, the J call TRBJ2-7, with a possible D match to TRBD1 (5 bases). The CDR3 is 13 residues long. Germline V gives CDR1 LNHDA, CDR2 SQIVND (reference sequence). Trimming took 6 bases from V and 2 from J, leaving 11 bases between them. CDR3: CASSGRATYEQYF. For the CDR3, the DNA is TGTGCCAGTAGCGGCAGGGCCACCTACGAGCAGTACTTC.

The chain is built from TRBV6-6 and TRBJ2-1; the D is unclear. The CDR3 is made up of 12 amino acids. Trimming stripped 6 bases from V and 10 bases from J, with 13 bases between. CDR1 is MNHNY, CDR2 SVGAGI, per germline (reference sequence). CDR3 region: CASRSYGGEQFF. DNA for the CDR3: TGTGCCAGCAGGAGTTACGGTGGCGAGCAGTTCTTC.

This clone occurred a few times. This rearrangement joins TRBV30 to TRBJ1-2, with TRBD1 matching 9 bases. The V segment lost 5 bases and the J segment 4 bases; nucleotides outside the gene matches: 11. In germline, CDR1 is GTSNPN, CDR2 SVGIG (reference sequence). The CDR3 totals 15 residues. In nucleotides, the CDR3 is TGTGCCTGGGACGGCCCGGGACAGGGCGTCTATGGCTACACCTTC. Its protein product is CAWDGPGQGVYGYTF.

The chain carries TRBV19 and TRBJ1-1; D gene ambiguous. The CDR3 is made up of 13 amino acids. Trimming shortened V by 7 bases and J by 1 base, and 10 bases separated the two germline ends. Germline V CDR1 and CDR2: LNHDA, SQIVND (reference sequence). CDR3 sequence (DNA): TGTGCCAGTATCACGTACGGGAACACTGAAGCTTTCTTT. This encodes CASITYGNTEAFF.

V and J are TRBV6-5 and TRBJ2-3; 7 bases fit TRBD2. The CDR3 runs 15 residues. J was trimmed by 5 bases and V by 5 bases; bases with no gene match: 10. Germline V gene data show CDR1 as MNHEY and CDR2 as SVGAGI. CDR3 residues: CASSRTSEVGDTQYF. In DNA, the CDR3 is TGTGCCAGCAGTCGAACTAGCGAGGTTGGAGATACGCAGTATTTT.

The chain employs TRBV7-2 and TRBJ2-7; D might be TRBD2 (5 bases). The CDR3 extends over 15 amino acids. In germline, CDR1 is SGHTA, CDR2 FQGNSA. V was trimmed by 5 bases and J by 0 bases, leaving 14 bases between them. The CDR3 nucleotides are TGTGCCAGCAGCATTAGCGCCTTTAGCTCCTACGAGCAGTACTTC. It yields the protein CASSISAFSSYEQYF.

The CDR3 sequence is CASSFTGATGELFF. DNA for the CDR3: TGTGCCAGCAGCTTTACAGGGGCCACCGGGGAGCTGTTTTTT. The V gene is TRBV9, the J gene TRBJ2-2, with 7 bases identical to TRBD1. The length of the CDR3 is 14 residues. CDR1 SGDLS and CDR2 YYNGEE come from the germline V gene. The ends lost 4 bases at V and 4 bases at J; junction bases unmatched: 4.

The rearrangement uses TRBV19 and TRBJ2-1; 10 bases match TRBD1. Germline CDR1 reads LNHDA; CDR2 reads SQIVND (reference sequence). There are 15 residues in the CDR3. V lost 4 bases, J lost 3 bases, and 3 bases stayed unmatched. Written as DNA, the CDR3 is TGTGCCAGTAGTACGACAGGGGGCGGCTACAATGAGCAGTTCTTC. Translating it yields CASSTTGGGYNEQFF. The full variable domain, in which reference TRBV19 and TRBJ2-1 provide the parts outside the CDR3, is DGGITQSPKYLFRKEGQNVTLSCEQNLNHDAMYWYRQDPGQGLRLIYYSQIVNDFQKGDIAEGYSVSREKKESFPLTVTSAQKNPTAFYLCASSTTGGGYNEQFFGPGTRLTVL.

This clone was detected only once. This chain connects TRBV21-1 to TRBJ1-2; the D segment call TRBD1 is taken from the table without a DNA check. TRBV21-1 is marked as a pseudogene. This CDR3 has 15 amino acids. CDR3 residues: CASSKGCRGKYGYTF. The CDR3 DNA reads TGTGCCAGCAGCAAAGGGTGCAGGGGTAAATATGGCTACACCTTC.

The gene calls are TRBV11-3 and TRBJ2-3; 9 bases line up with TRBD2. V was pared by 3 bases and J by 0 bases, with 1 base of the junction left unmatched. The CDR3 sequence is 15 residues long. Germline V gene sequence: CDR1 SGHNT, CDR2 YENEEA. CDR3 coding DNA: TGTGCCAGCAGCTTTACTAGCGGGAGCACAGATACGCAGTATTTT. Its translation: CASSFTSGSTDTQYF.

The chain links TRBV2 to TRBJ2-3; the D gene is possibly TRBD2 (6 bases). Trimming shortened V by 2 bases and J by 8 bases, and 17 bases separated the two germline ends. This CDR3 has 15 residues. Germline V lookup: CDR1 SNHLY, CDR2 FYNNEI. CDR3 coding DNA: TGTGCCAGCAGTGAATCGGGGACTTACGGTAGTACGCAGTATTTT. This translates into CASSESGTYGSTQYF.

This CDR3 reads CASSLVHSQSNTEAFF. The DNA of the CDR3 is TGTGCCAGCAGCTTAGTACACAGCCAATCGAACACTGAAGCTTTCTTT. J is TRBJ1-1 and V is TRBV7-9; D gene ambiguous. Germline CDR1 is SEHNR and CDR2 is FQNEAQ (reference sequence). Trimming removed 1 base at V and 1 base at J, with 13 bases between. The CDR3 runs to 16 residues.

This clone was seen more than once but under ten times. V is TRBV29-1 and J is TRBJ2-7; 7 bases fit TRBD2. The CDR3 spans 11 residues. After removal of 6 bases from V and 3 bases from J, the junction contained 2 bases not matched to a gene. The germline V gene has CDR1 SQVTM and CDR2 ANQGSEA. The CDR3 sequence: CSVTGGYEQYF. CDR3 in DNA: TGCAGCGTGACGGGGGGCTACGAGCAGTACTTC.

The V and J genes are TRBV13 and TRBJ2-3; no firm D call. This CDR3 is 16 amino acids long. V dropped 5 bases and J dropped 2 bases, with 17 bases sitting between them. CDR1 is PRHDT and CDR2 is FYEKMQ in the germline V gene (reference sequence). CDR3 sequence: CASSKPGSHSTDTQYF. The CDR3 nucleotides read TGTGCCAGCAGCAAGCCGGGCTCCCATTCCACAGATACGCAGTATTTT.

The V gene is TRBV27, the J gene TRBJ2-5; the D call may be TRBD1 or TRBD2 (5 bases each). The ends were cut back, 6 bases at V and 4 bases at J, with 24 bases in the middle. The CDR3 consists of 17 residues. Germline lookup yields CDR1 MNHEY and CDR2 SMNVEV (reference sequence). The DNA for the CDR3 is TGTGCCAGCAGCAGACCGGGGCGAATAGTGGGCCGAGAGACCCAGTACTTC. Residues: CASSRPGRIVGRETQYF.

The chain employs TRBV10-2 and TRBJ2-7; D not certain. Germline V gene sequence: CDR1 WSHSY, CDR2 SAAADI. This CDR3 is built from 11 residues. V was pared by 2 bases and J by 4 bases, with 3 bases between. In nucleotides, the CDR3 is TGCGCCAGCAGTGAGGGGTACGAGCAGTACTTC. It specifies CASSEGYEQYF.

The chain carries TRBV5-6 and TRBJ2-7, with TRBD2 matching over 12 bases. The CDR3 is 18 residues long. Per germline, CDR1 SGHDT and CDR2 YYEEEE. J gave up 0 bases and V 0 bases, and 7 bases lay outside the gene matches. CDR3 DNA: TGTGCCAGCAGCTTGGGACTAGCGGGGGCCGCGAGCTCCTACGAGCAGTACTTC. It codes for CASSLGLAGAASSYEQYF.

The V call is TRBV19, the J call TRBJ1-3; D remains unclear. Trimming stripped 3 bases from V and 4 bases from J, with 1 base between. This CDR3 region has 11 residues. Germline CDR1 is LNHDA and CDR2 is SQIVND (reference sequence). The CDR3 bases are TGTGCCAGTAGTATGGGAAACACCATATATTTT. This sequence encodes CASSMGNTIYF.